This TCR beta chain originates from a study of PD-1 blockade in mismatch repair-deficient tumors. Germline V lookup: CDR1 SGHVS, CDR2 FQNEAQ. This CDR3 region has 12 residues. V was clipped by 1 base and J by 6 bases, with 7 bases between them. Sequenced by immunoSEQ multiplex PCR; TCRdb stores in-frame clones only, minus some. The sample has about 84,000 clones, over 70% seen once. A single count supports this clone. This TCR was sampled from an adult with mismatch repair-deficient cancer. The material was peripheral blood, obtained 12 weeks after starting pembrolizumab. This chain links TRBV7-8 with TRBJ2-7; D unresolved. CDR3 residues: CASSLDGPEQYF. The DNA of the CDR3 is TGTGCCAGCAGCTTAGACGGGCCCGAGCAGTACTTC. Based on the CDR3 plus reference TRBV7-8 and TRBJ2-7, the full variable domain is GAGVSQSPRYKVAKRGQDVALRCDPISGHVSLFWYQQALGQGPEFLTYFQNEAQLDKSGLPSDRFFAERPEGSVSTLKIQRTQQEDSAVYLCASSLDGPEQYFGPGTRLTVT.